The sequence of this TCR beta chain was determined in a study of T cell repertoires and Cas9 in healthy adults. Study-wide background: Multi-effector potency, cytotoxicity and lineage were assessed in SpCas9-reactive CD4 and CD8 T cells.

Sequencing used immunoSEQ multiplex PCR; TCRdb keeps in-frame clones, though not all of them. The table has about 14,000 clones, 89% seen once; the top ten hold around 1.5%. Comment on this clone: Its antigen is currently unknown.

Overall study results and limits: SpCas9-reactive effector T cells were reportedly restrained in vitro by SpCas9-reactive regulatory T cells.

Looked up from germline, CDR1 is SGHAT and CDR2 is FQDESV (reference sequence). The CDR3 consists of 16 residues. J was trimmed by 0 bases and V by 5 bases; bases with no gene match: 6. The rearrangement links TRBV11-1 to TRBJ2-1, with 8 bases that match TRBD2. This TCR was sampled from a human donor in good health. Sequenced material: Tregs (CD4+, CD25+, CD127-, CD137-, CD154-) from PBMCs; culture status not recorded. CDR3 protein: CASSLTRGGSYNEQFF. CDR3 sequence (DNA): TGTGCCAGCAGCCTTACCCGGGGGGGCTCCTACAATGAGCAGTTCTTC.